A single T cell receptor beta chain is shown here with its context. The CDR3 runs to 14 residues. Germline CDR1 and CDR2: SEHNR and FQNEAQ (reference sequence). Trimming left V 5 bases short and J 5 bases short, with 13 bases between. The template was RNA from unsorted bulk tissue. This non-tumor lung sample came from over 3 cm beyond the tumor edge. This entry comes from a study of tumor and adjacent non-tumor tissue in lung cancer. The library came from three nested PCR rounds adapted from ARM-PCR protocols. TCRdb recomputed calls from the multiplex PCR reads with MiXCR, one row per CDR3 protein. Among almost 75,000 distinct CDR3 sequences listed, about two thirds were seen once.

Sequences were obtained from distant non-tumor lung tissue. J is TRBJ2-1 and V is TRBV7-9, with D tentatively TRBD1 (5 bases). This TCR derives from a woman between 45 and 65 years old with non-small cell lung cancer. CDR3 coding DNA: TGTGCCAGCAGCCCTTATACAGGAGACAATGAGCAGTTCTTC. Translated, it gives CASSPYTGDNEQFF. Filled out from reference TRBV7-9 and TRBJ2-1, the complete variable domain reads DTGVSQNPRHKITKRGQNVTFRCDPISEHNRLYWYRQTLGQGPEFLTYFQNEAQLEKSRLLSDRFSAERPKGSFSTLEIQRTEQGDSAMYLCASSPYTGDNEQFFGPGTRLTVL.